This note documents a single T cell receptor (beta chain) sequence. The antigen it recognizes is unknown. Base qualities are not provided; no much larger clone lies one nucleotide away. TCRbeta CDR3 regions were amplified from genomic DNA using the immunoSEQ Assay, a bias-controlled multiplex PCR. On the study's bioinformatics: Nucleated cell counts per sample were estimated from amplification of reference gene primers within the assay. To quantify the absolute abundance of each unique TCRbeta CDR3 rearrangement, sequence reads were collapsed and filtered. For each sample, productive Simpson clonality was calculated by taking the square root of Simpson's diversity index across productive rearrangements. In TCRdb, the immuneACCESS table is reduced to in-frame sequences with V and J assigned. These tables do not hold every clone; where another copy was compared, an unresolved V gene accounts for under half, and the others remain unexplained. That table is the source of V, J and clone size, and D and trimming were worked out from the DNA. This sample holds 200,000 to 300,000 clones; 80% to 85% were observed only once. Over 10% of the sample lies in the top ten.

The collaborating institutions used their own protocols to collect whole blood in K2EDTA tubes. Collaborator samples were shipped for TCRbeta analysis as frozen whole blood, isolated PBMCs, or DNA extracted from either sample type. The source of the sample is a study of blood T cell repertoires in COVID-19 (dated by TCRdb to about 2020). Study-level background: The collaborator samples originated in the United States, Italy and Spain and spanned the acute and convalescent phases of COVID-19. The sample metadata nearly always contained a de-identified subject ID, COVID-19 status, age in years and sex. The material from the prospective study consisted of cDNA or gDNA derived from T cells, B-cell-depleted T cells, or PBMCs. The samples were drawn from two sources: the first 160 participants of the ongoing ImmuneRACE study, and over 1,000 subjects contributed by 6 global collaborators. Where HLA class I and class II types were available, the types were taken from metadata supplied by the sample provider, not from assay-based typing. Subjects who had been exposed to COVID-19, were actively infected with it, or had recovered from it provided the deeply sampled blood TCRbeta repertoires that made up the dataset. A freely available public database, intended as a resource for researchers studying the immune response to SARS-CoV-2, is where the repertoires were released.

Points the paper makes about the study in general: The quantity of clinical and demographic metadata differed by source and by participant and was supplied without curation.

The V end gives up 5 bases and the J end 1 base, leaving 3 bases in the junction not matched to a gene. Reading the germline V gene gives CDR1 MNHEY and CDR2 SVGAGI. Including cysteine and phenylalanine, the CDR3 has 15 amino acids. CDR3 DNA is the only sequence kept; it has 45 bases, read in frame from the first base. The chain is encoded by TRBV6-5 joined to TRBJ2-2; a stretch of 8 junction bases matches TRBD1. Sequences were obtained from peripheral blood. This receptor was obtained from a woman aged 60-75 years with active or convalescent COVID-19. The CDR3 region: CASSTQGGNTGELFF. DNA sequence: TGTGCCAGCAGTACACAGGGGGGGAACACCGGGGAGCTGTTTTTT.